Sequencing of this T cell receptor beta chain was carried out in a study of shared clonotypes between healthy human individuals. Overall study findings and caveats: In four donors, around 5% of naive CD4 clonotypes appeared in common.

This clone was found a few times. Its antigen is unidentified. The authors divided CD4+ cells into CD45RA+ naive and CD45RA-negative memory subsets. Repertoires were generated with immunoSEQ multiplex PCR, while TCRdb's copy carries only in-frame clones and drops some. Counted here are 2 million to 2.5 million clones, approximately 94% occurring once; the ten biggest clones make up about 0.34%. The TCR sequence derives from a man between 18 and 35 years old in good health. Some clones in this sample may be carry-over from other donors' samples. The sequenced sample was naive CD4+ T cells from PBMCs. Subset in this sample: CD45RA+ positively selected.

CDR3 sequence (DNA): TGTGCCAGCAGTACCGGACAGGCGACTGCGACACGGCCCCAGCATTTT. Translated, it gives CASSTGQATATRPQHF. The chain links TRBV28 to TRBJ1-5; 7 nucleotides align to TRBD1. The junction had 16 bases not matched to a gene; V was cut back by 5 bases and J by 9 bases. Germline values: CDR1 MDHEN, CDR2 SYDVKM. CDR3 length equals 16 residues.